Following are 27 T cell receptor beta chains from one sample sequenced in a study of shared clonotypes between healthy human individuals. TCRdb's table, derived via immunoSEQ multiplex PCR, lists solely in-frame clones and lacks some. The sample has about 2 million clones; approximately 94% are singletons. Positive CCR7 selection of CD45RO-negative cells yielded the naive CD8 cells, and terminally differentiated effector memory CD45RA+ cells were excluded. Sequenced: naive CD8+ T cells sorted from blood. The receptors shown here come from a man between 18 and 35 years old in good health.

The V and J genes are TRBV6-5 and TRBJ2-5; weak D call: TRBD1 (5 bases). Deletions cut 0 bases from V and 2 bases from J, with 10 bases between. The CDR3 extends over 15 amino acids. The germline V gene has CDR1 MNHEY and CDR2 SVGAGI. The CDR3 sequence: CASSYSGATQETQYF. For the CDR3, the DNA is TGTGCCAGCAGTTACTCTGGGGCCACACAAGAGACCCAGTACTTC.

The chain recombines TRBV7-2 with TRBJ2-1; tentatively, D is TRBD2 (7 bases). There are 15 residues in the CDR3. The germline gives CDR1 SGHTA, CDR2 FQGNSA. Between the trimmed V and J ends, which lost 4 bases and 8 bases, there was a span of 18 bases. This chain's CDR3 is CASSSGGLPGDEQFF. Here the CDR3 DNA reads TGTGCCAGCAGCTCGGGGGGACTACCAGGGGATGAGCAGTTCTTC.

V usage is TRBV4-3 and J usage is TRBJ2-2; D possibly matches TRBD1 or TRBD2 (5 bases each). CDR1 and CDR2 (germline): LGHNA, YSLEER. The CDR3 loop spans 17 amino acids. Trimming left V 4 bases short and J 3 bases short, with 18 bases between. For the CDR3, the DNA is TGCGCCAGCAGCCCGTCCGGAGGACACGGCGACACCGGGGAGCTGTTTTTT. It specifies CASSPSGGHGDTGELFF.

The rearrangement links TRBV5-8 to TRBJ2-7; D is unclear. V lost 3 bases, J lost 7 bases, and 17 bases lay in between. From germline, CDR1 is SGHTS and CDR2 YDEGEE. The CDR3 is made up of 14 amino acids. CDR3 sequence reads: CASSWSVLTREQYF. CDR3 bases: TGTGCCAGCAGCTGGTCCGTTCTTACCAGGGAGCAGTACTTC.

The CDR3 loop is CASSLNSEIYGYTF. CDR3 in DNA: TGTGCCAGCAGCTTAAACAGTGAGATCTATGGCTACACCTTC. V and J are TRBV7-3 and TRBJ1-2; D is unresolved. The germline gives CDR1 SGHTA, CDR2 FQGTGA. This CDR3 spans 14 amino acids. Trimming stripped 1 base from V and 4 bases from J, with 10 bases between.

The chain joins TRBV30 to TRBJ2-2; D is unclear. With 5 bases removed from V and 5 bases from J, the gap between germline ends came to 6 bases. Germline V gene data show CDR1 as GTSNPN and CDR2 as SVGIG (reference sequence). The CDR3 is 11 residues long. CDR3 coding DNA: TGTGCCTGGGAAGAGACCGGGGAGCTGTTTTTT. This translates into CAWEETGELFF. Full variable domain (missing parts from reference TRBV30 and TRBJ2-2): SQTIHQWPATLVQPVGSPLSLECTVEGTSNPNLYWYRQAAGRGLQLLFYSVGIGQISSEVPQNLSASRPQDRQFILSSKKLLLSDSGFYLCAWEETGELFFGEGSRLTVL.

This clone was seen a few times. Other DNA sequences in this specimen translate into the identical CDR3. V and J are TRBV27 and TRBJ2-7, with D possibly being TRBD1 or TRBD2 (5 bases each). The CDR3 covers 13 residues. CDR1 is MNHEY, CDR2 SMNVEV, per germline (reference sequence). V lost 4 bases and J lost 0, with 7 bases in between. DNA of the CDR3: TGTGCCAGCAGTTGGGGGAGCTCCTACGAGCAGTACTTC. It codes for CASSWGSSYEQYF.

The chain employs TRBV29-1 and TRBJ1-1; D remains unclear. The germline CDR1 and CDR2 sequences are SQVTM and ANQGSEA. Trimming cost V 1 base and J 4 bases, with 19 bases left between them. This CDR3 region has 16 residues. The CDR3, as DNA: TGCAGCGTTGAAGGGATGACCCTGAAGGGAGTCACTGAAGCTTTCTTT. Protein product: CSVEGMTLKGVTEAFF.

J is TRBJ2-7 and V is TRBV30, with no clear D. CDR1 and CDR2 from the germline V gene are GTSNPN and SVGIG (reference sequence). The V and J ends lost 3 bases and 3 bases respectively, with 21 bases between them. This CDR3 comprises 16 residues. This CDR3 reads CAWSVRSFELVYEQYF. In DNA, the CDR3 is TGTGCCTGGAGCGTACGCTCATTTGAACTTGTCTACGAGCAGTACTTC.

This clone was picked up one time. The chain employs TRBV2 and TRBJ2-1; possible D gene TRBD1, 5 bases. The V end was cut by 2 bases, the J end by 9 bases, with 11 bases between. Germline V CDR1 and CDR2: SNHLY, FYNNEI. The CDR3 is made up of 13 amino acids. The chain's CDR3 is CASSELKGSEQFF. CDR3 nucleotide sequence: TGTGCCAGCAGTGAATTAAAGGGGTCTGAGCAGTTCTTC.

The chain recombines TRBV27 with TRBJ2-3, with D uncertain. This CDR3 has 14 residues. CDR1 and CDR2 from the germline V gene are MNHEY and SMNVEV (reference sequence). Trimming removed 5 bases at V and 1 base at J, with 10 bases between. The DNA for the CDR3 is TGTGCCAGCAGTCAAGGACCTGGCACAGATACGCAGTATTTT. It specifies CASSQGPGTDTQYF.

The genes are TRBV29-1 and TRBJ2-5; the D gene is possibly TRBD1 (7 bases). TRBJ2-7 explains the end of the DNA better; the J call may be wrong. The CDR3 has 12 residues. Germline V gene sequence: CDR1 SQVTM, CDR2 ANQGSEA. The CDR3 here is CSVSEGAYEQYF. CDR3 DNA: TGCAGCGTTTCGGAGGGGGCTTACGAGCAGTACTTC.

The chain employs TRBV27 and TRBJ2-7; 8 positions match TRBD1. This CDR3 is 17 amino acids long. After removal of 0 bases from V and 1 base from J, the junction contained 8 bases not matched to a gene. CDR1 is MNHEY, CDR2 SMNVEV, per germline (reference sequence). This CDR3 is CASSLSSGTGRSYEQYF. CDR3 sequence (DNA): TGTGCCAGCAGTTTATCCTCAGGGACAGGCCGTTCCTACGAGCAGTACTTC.

This chain joins TRBV27 and TRBJ2-7; 7 positions match TRBD2. Germline V gene lookup returns CDR1 MNHEY and CDR2 SMNVEV (reference sequence). The CDR3 is 15 amino acids. J was trimmed by 7 bases and V by 5 bases; bases with no gene match: 14. The CDR3: CASSQGAGVVGEQYF. In nucleotides, the CDR3 is TGTGCCAGCAGTCAAGGTGCGGGAGTGGTTGGGGAGCAGTACTTC.

This chain joins TRBV5-1 and TRBJ2-5, with 10 positions matching TRBD1. This CDR3 spans 16 amino acids. J lost 5 bases, V lost 7 bases, and 14 bases had no gene match. Per the germline V gene, CDR1 is SGHRS and CDR2 is YFSETQ. Here the CDR3 reads CASSGGQGPRGETQYF. The DNA of the CDR3 is TGCGCCAGCTCGGGGGGACAGGGGCCTCGTGGGGAGACCCAGTACTTC.

This chain joins TRBV11-3 and TRBJ1-1; 7 nucleotides agree with TRBD1. Germline V gene lookup returns CDR1 SGHNT and CDR2 YENEEA. The length of the CDR3 is 13 residues. The V gene end was trimmed by 5 bases and the J gene end by 11 bases; junction bases not matched to a gene: 11. Written as DNA, the CDR3 is TGTGCCAGCAGCCTGCCAGACAGGGATGGGGCTTTCTTT. Amino acid sequence: CASSLPDRDGAFF.

The gene calls are TRBV11-2 and TRBJ2-7; D may be TRBD1 (6 bases). V was pared by 6 bases and J by 1 base, with 10 bases between. CDR1 and CDR2 (germline): SGHAT, FQNNGV. CDR3 size: 13 residues. CDR3 coding DNA: TGTGCCAGCAGGGATACAGGGTCCTACGAGCAGTACTTC. Translation: CASRDTGSYEQYF.

This chain connects TRBV9 to TRBJ2-3; TRBD2 aligns across 7 bases. From germline, CDR1 is SGDLS and CDR2 YYNGEE. The CDR3 covers 15 residues. J lost 0 bases, V lost 3 bases, and 4 bases had no gene match. This chain's CDR3 is CASSGSGPSTDTQYF. CDR3 coding DNA: TGTGCCAGCAGCGGTAGCGGGCCTAGCACAGATACGCAGTATTTT.

V is TRBV28 and J is TRBJ2-6; D uncertain. The germline CDR1 and CDR2 sequences are MDHEN and SYDVKM. The CDR3 is 12 residues long. Trimming shortened V by 4 bases and J by 13 bases, and 11 bases separated the two germline ends. In DNA, the CDR3 is TGTGCCAGCAGTTGGCCGGGCCGGGTCCTGACTTTC. This gives the protein CASSWPGRVLTF.

The rearrangement uses TRBV6-4 and TRBJ2-2; D might be TRBD2 (6 bases). V lost 8 bases and J 6 bases, leaving 16 bases between the germline ends. This CDR3 contains 14 residues. CDR1 and CDR2 (germline): MRHNA, SNTAGT. The CDR3 bases are TGTGCCAGCCGTGCTACGGGGGACCCCGGGGAGCTGTTTTTT. Protein sequence: CASRATGDPGELFF.

The rearrangement joins TRBV5-4 to TRBJ2-7, with unresolved D. This CDR3 is 13 amino acids long. Per the germline V gene, CDR1 is SGHNT and CDR2 is YYREEE (reference sequence). V was trimmed by 0 bases and J by 6 bases, leaving 10 bases between them. For the CDR3, the DNA is TGTGCCAGCAGCTTGGCCGGGTGGGGCGAGCAGTACTTC. Amino acid sequence: CASSLAGWGEQYF.

V is TRBV5-1 and J is TRBJ2-3, with D tentatively TRBD2 (5 bases). The CDR3 is made up of 12 amino acids. Trimming shortened V by 6 bases and J by 4 bases, and 9 bases separated the two germline ends. Germline loops: CDR1 SGHRS, CDR2 YFSETQ. The DNA for the CDR3 is TGCGCCAGCAAGGACTGGGCAGATACGCAGTATTTT. It codes for CASKDWADTQYF.

The chain couples TRBV5-1 to TRBJ2-1; TRBD2 agrees at 14 bases. The CDR3 length is 18 residues. V shed 3 bases and J 4 bases; nucleotides not matched to a gene: 9. Looked up from germline, CDR1 is SGHRS and CDR2 is YFSETQ. The CDR3 reads CASSSIGTSGRWYNEQFF. The CDR3 region has the DNA TGCGCCAGCAGCTCTATTGGGACTAGCGGGAGATGGTACAATGAGCAGTTCTTC.

The CDR3 here is CASSLSVPVTSGANVLTF. In DNA, the CDR3 is TGTGCCAGCAGCTTAAGTGTGCCAGTGACCTCTGGGGCCAACGTCCTGACTTTC. The chain links TRBV13 to TRBJ2-6; D call uncertain. Trimming stripped 2 bases from V and 0 bases from J, with 14 bases between. The germline CDR1 and CDR2 sequences are PRHDT and FYEKMQ (reference sequence). The CDR3 extends over 18 amino acids.

The DNA for the CDR3 is TGTGCCAGCAGTTACGCGGCGGGGGGGCCTACAGATACGCAGTATTTT. Protein sequence: CASSYAAGGPTDTQYF. This sequence joins TRBV6-5 and TRBJ2-3; 9 bases match TRBD2. Per the germline V gene, CDR1 is MNHEY and CDR2 is SVGAGI. J gave up 3 bases and V 2 bases, and 6 bases lay outside the gene matches. The CDR3 runs to 16 residues.

The genes are TRBV5-1 and TRBJ1-6, with D unresolved. Germline V lookup: CDR1 SGHRS, CDR2 YFSETQ. The CDR3 extends over 18 amino acids. The V end lost 0 bases, the J end lost 0 bases, and 13 bases lay between the germline ends. Here the CDR3 reads CASSLAAARSSYNSPLHF. The DNA of the CDR3 is TGCGCCAGCAGCTTGGCGGCAGCGAGGAGCTCCTATAATTCACCCCTCCACTTT.

The J gene is TRBJ1-1, the V gene TRBV11-2, with D unclear. CDR3 length: 13 amino acids. V lost 3 bases and J 4 bases, leaving 9 bases between the germline ends. The germline V gene encodes CDR1 SGHAT and CDR2 FQNNGV. The CDR3 coding sequence is TGTGCCAGCAGCTTGACACACCCCACTGAAGCTTTCTTT. It codes for CASSLTHPTEAFF.